The T cell receptor beta chain described here comes from a study of CXCR3-negative and CXCR3-positive naive CD8 T cells. The CDR3 is 12 residues long. Germline values: CDR1 SQVTM, CDR2 ANQGSEA. Study-wide findings and caveats: Expression of CXCR3 was partially reduced after cryopreservation, and fresh PBMCs were used in most assays. More hydrophobic TRB CDR3s occurred in CXCR3-positive than in CXCR3-negative naive cells.

Note on this clonotype: The antigen remains undetermined.

UMI-labeled 5' RACE yielded the TRB cDNA libraries. TCRdb reprocessed the 5' RACE reads; each CDR3 protein has one entry and no DNA is given. The sample holds about 98,000 distinct CDR3 sequences. The J gene is TRBJ2-7, the V gene TRBV29-1; no DNA is available, so the TRBD1 call from TCRdb remains unchecked. Material: naive CXCR3+ CD8+ T cells from blood. The subset: CD45RO-CCR7+CD27+CD95- naive CD8+ T cells expressing CXCR3 (TNR3+). The source is a human donor in good health. Some clones in this sample may be carry-over from other donors' samples. CDR3 amino acids: CSVEGTGDEQYF.